Detailed here is one T cell receptor (beta chain). Its antigen remains unknown. With 60 Vbeta and 13 Jbeta primers, the PCR was carried out. Per the authors' pipeline: In a later analysis, the count reached 80 million or so unique TCR beta chains, with 10 million to 11 million shared. TCRdb's table, derived via immunoSEQ multiplex PCR, lists solely in-frame clones and lacks some. The V and J calls and clone size come from that table; D and trimming were worked out from the DNA. The sample shows 110,000 to 150,000 clones, around 9.7% of them seen only once. After removal of 1 base from V and 5 bases from J, the junction contained 9 bases not matched to a gene. The length of the CDR3 is 16 residues. Germline CDR1 reads SGHAT; CDR2 reads FQNNGV. The data belong to a study of cytomegalovirus exposure and HLA in healthy donors. Study context: Early released data comprised around 80 million unique TCRs from HLA-typed donors.

Study findings and constraints: The listing of 150 to 200 TCR beta chains classed them as cytomegalovirus-associated. Trimming of TCR beta V- and J-genes showed a link, identified in a later analysis, to a missense DCLRE1C variant.

This chain connects TRBV11-2 to TRBJ2-5, with 8 bases that match TRBD2. Input material: PBMCs. This sequence originates from a man aged 50-60 years in good health and CMV-seronegative. The CDR3 reads CASSLGARGGRETQYF. The CDR3 DNA sequence: TGTGCCAGCAGCTTAGGAGCTCGGGGGGGCCGGGAGACCCAGTACTTC.